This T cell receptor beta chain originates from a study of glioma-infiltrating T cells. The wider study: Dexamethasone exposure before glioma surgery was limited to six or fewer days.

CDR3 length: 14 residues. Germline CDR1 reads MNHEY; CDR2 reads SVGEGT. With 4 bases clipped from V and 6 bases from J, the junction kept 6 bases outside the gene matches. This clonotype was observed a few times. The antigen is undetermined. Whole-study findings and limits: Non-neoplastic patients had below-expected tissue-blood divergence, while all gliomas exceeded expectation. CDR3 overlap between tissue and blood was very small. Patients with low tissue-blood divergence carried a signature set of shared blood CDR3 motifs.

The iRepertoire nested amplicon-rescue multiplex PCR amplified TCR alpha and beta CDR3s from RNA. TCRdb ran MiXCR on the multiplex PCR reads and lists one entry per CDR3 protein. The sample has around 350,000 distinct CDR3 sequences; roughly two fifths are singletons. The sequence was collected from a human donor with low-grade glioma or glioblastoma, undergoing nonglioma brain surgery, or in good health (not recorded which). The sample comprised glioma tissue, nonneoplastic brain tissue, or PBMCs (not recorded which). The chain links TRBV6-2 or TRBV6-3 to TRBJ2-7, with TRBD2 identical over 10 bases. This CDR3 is CASSWASGSGEQYF. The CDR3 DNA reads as TGTGCCAGCAGTTGGGCTAGCGGGAGTGGCGAGCAGTACTTC.